The clone carrying this T cell receptor beta chain was seen at least ten times. Its antigen is not known. Unique molecular identifiers were carried by the TCR beta cDNA libraries. Each batch of roughly 0.95 to 10 million T cells produced roughly 500,000 cDNA molecules. Via MiXCR, TCRdb re-called the PCR reads, giving one row per CDR3 protein. The sample includes a few hundred thousand distinct CDR3 sequences, approximately 46% of them seen just once. This record comes from a study of post-analysis software for immune sequencing data. About the research overall: As for disease course, relapsing-remitting, secondary progressive and progressive-relapsing multiple sclerosis were all included. Study outcomes and limitations: The study found TRBV5-6, TRBV5-1 and TRBV20-1 among roughly 5 TRBV segments more frequent in patients than controls. The F measure placed samples prepared in the same batch into strongly shared clusters. The study found significantly lower normalized Chao1 diversity in multiple sclerosis patients than in controls.

The germline V gene has CDR1 SGHTA and CDR2 FQGNSA. The CDR3 sequence is 13 residues long. V lost 5 bases and J lost 3; bases outside the gene matches: 3. The V call is TRBV7-2, the J call TRBJ2-7; 8 bases fit TRBD1. This TCR was sampled from a girl aged 10 to 17 with multiple sclerosis. Sequenced material: blood. The CDR3 spells CASSVDRDYEQYF. CDR3 sequence (DNA): TGTGCCAGCAGCGTGGACAGGGACTACGAGCAGTACTTC.